Each of the 18 T cell receptor beta chains below was sequenced from the same sample in a study of blood T cell repertoires in COVID-19 (dated by TCRdb to the early 2020s). The library relied on the immunoSEQ multiplex PCR assay. Here the immuneACCESS table is served through TCRdb, limited to in-frame sequences with V and J called. Missing clones are a known gap in these copies; in checked studies unresolved V genes cover under half, and the rest lacks a known reason. Within this sample are 350,000 to 450,000 clones, with roughly nine tenths of them counted one time only. Of the sample, about 1.7% is held by the ten largest clones. What was sequenced was PBMCs or T cells enriched from blood (not recorded which). These receptors all come from a woman aged 30 to 39 who had recovered from COVID-19.

This clone has just one count. The chain couples TRBV4-2 to TRBJ2-7; tentative D call: TRBD2 (6 bases). Trimming cost V 3 bases and J 7 bases, with 13 bases left between them. There are 13 residues in the CDR3. Germline loops: CDR1 LGHNA, CDR2 YNFKEQ. The chain's CDR3 is CASSQTRAGEQYF. CDR3 DNA: TGTGCCAGCAGCCAGACTAGGGCTGGGGAGCAGTACTTC.

The chain combines TRBV14 with TRBJ1-1, with D maybe TRBD1 (6 bases). CDR3 length equals 14 residues. Germline assignment: CDR1 SGHDN and CDR2 FVKESK. The V end was cut by 6 bases, the J end by 5 bases, with 16 bases between. The CDR3 is CASSSAGRGTEAFF. CDR3 bases: TGTGCCAGCAGTTCGGCAGGGAGGGGGACTGAAGCTTTCTTT. Looking up the rest from reference TRBV14 and TRBJ1-1 gives the full variable domain: EAGVTQFPSHSVIEKGQTVTLRCDPISGHDNLYWYRRVMGKEIKFLLHFVKESKQDESGMPNNRFLAERTGGTYSTLKVQPAELEDSGVYFCASSSAGRGTEAFFGQGTRLTVV.

This clone was seen a single time. V usage is TRBV11-1 and J usage is TRBJ2-7; TRBD2 matches at 9 bases. CDR3 length: 14 residues. The germline V gene encodes CDR1 SGHAT and CDR2 FQDESV (reference sequence). V was pared by 3 bases and J by 5 bases, with 5 bases of the junction left unmatched. CDR3 nucleotides: TGTGCCAGCAGCTTTCAGGGGACTAGCAACGAGCAGTACTTC. This gives the protein CASSFQGTSNEQYF.

This clone came up a few times. The chain is built from TRBV10-3 and TRBJ2-1; TRBD2 matches at 13 bases. Germline V lookup: CDR1 ENHRY, CDR2 SYGVKD. V dropped 2 bases and J dropped 9; count of bases not matched to a gene: 1. This CDR3 is 14 amino acids long. CDR3 bases: TGTGCCATCAGTGAGACTAGCGGGAGGGTTGAGCAGTTCTTC. Protein product: CAISETSGRVEQFF.

This clone appeared a few times. The V gene is TRBV6-9, the J gene TRBJ2-2; a weak D match, TRBD1 (6 bases). Germline values: CDR1 MNHGY, CDR2 SVAAGI. This CDR3 has 16 residues. The germline V and J ends were trimmed by 2 bases and 2 bases, with 12 bases remaining between them. CDR3 sequence reads: CASSYPRTANTGELFF. The CDR3 DNA reads TGTGCCAGCAGTTATCCCCGGACAGCAAACACCGGGGAGCTGTTTTTT.

The J gene is TRBJ1-5, the V gene TRBV2; no firm D call. V was shortened by 1 base and J by 11 bases, with 15 bases between the two germline ends. This CDR3 comprises 14 residues. Germline values: CDR1 SNHLY, CDR2 FYNNEI. The CDR3 DNA follows: TGTGCCAGCAGTGAAGACAGCCCGATAGCGACCCAGCATTTT. It specifies CASSEDSPIATQHF.

The chain recombines TRBV18 with TRBJ1-1; the D is unclear. The CDR3 is 16 residues long. Trimming removed 3 bases at V and 3 bases at J, with 17 bases between. Germline CDR1 and CDR2: KGHSH and LQKENI. The CDR3 spells CASSPNWVIEDTEAFF. Written as DNA, the CDR3 is TGTGCCAGCTCACCTAACTGGGTAATAGAGGACACTGAAGCTTTCTTT.

The V call is TRBV5-1, the J call TRBJ1-1; D is ambiguous. This CDR3 has 16 amino acids. Germline values: CDR1 SGHRS, CDR2 YFSETQ. The V and J ends lost 4 bases and 0 bases respectively, with 16 bases between them. The CDR3 DNA is TGCGCCAGCAGCCCCGAGGTCGGAAAAATGAACACTGAAGCTTTCTTT. Translating gives CASSPEVGKMNTEAFF. The full variable domain, its missing parts supplied by reference TRBV5-1 and TRBJ1-1, is KAGVTQTPRYLIKTRGQQVTLSCSPISGHRSVSWYQQTPGQGLQFLFEYFSETQRNKGNFPGRFSGRQFSNSRSEMNVSTLELGDSALYLCASSPEVGKMNTEAFFGQGTRLTVV.

This rearrangement joins TRBV6-5 to TRBJ2-3; maybe TRBD2 (5 bases). Germline V gene lookup returns CDR1 MNHEY and CDR2 SVGAGI. The length of the CDR3 is 13 residues. V lost 6 bases and J lost 2, with 9 bases in between. In nucleotides, the CDR3 is TGTGCCAGCAGACTAGTCGACACAGATACGCAGTATTTT. Translating it yields CASRLVDTDTQYF.

V usage is TRBV27 and J usage is TRBJ2-7; the match to TRBD2 covers 10 bases. V dropped 5 bases and J dropped 4; count of bases not matched to a gene: 5. CDR1 is MNHEY and CDR2 is SMNVEV in the germline V gene (reference sequence). The CDR3 runs 14 residues. CDR3 amino acids: CASSLAGVSYEQYF. As DNA, the CDR3 is TGTGCCAGCAGTCTAGCGGGGGTGAGTTACGAGCAGTACTTC.

This clone was detected only a few times. This chain links TRBV10-3 with TRBJ2-7; the D is unclear. This CDR3 comprises 12 residues. V shed 6 bases and J shed 7 bases, with 13 bases lying between them. From germline, CDR1 is ENHRY and CDR2 SYGVKD. The CDR3 reads CAISGDTQEQYF. DNA for the CDR3: TGTGCCATCAGCGGTGACACTCAAGAGCAGTACTTC.

The genes are TRBV11-2 and TRBJ2-1; D might be TRBD1 (8 bases). CDR1 and CDR2 (germline): SGHAT, FQNNGV. Trimming removed 4 bases at V and 8 bases at J, with 15 bases between. This CDR3 spans 14 amino acids. The CDR3 coding sequence is TGTGCCAGCAGCTACAGGGGGGGGCGCGATGAGCAGTTCTTC. It specifies CASSYRGGRDEQFF. Full variable domain (remainder filled in from reference TRBV11-2 and TRBJ2-1): EAGVAQSPRYKIIEKRQSVAFWCNPISGHATLYWYQQILGQGPKLLIQFQNNGVVDDSQLPKDRFSAERLKGVDSTLKIQPAKLEDSAVYLCASSYRGGRDEQFFGPGTRLTVL.

In its sample, this clone was seen once. The rearrangement links TRBV7-9 to TRBJ2-2, with D possibly being TRBD1 (6 bases). V lost 2 bases and J lost 6, with 7 bases in between. Germline lookup yields CDR1 SEHNR and CDR2 FQNEAQ (reference sequence). The CDR3 totals 13 residues. The CDR3 sequence is CASSLTGPGELFF. The CDR3 DNA is TGTGCCAGCAGCTTAACAGGGCCCGGGGAGCTGTTTTTT.

The rearrangement joins TRBV6-4 to TRBJ1-5; no clear D. The germline gives CDR1 MRHNA, CDR2 SNTAGT. The CDR3 has 14 amino acids. The V and J ends lost 6 bases and 5 bases respectively, with 14 bases between them. This CDR3 reads CASSAELNYQPQHF. The CDR3 region has the DNA TGTGCCAGCAGCGCAGAATTAAATTATCAGCCCCAGCATTTT.

The chain carries TRBV7-2 and TRBJ2-1; perhaps TRBD1 as D (5 bases). There are 13 residues in the CDR3. Deletions cut 6 bases from V and 7 bases from J, with 13 bases between. Per the germline V gene, CDR1 is SGHTA and CDR2 is FQGNSA. For the CDR3, the DNA is TGTGCCAGCAGGGGTGGTAGGGGAAATGAGCAGTTCTTC. Translating gives CASRGGRGNEQFF.

The chain uses TRBV7-6 and TRBJ1-1; 8 bases align to TRBD1. The CDR3 is made up of 14 amino acids. CDR1 and CDR2 (germline): SGHVS, FNYEAQ. V dropped 5 bases and J dropped 0; count of bases not matched to a gene: 2. Here the CDR3 DNA reads TGTGCCAGCAGCAACAGGGGGATGAACACTGAAGCTTTCTTT. It specifies CASSNRGMNTEAFF.

The V gene is TRBV7-3, the J gene TRBJ2-3; 9 nucleotides align to TRBD1. J gave up 2 bases and V 5 bases, and 8 bases lay outside the gene matches. CDR1 SGHTA and CDR2 FQGTGA come from the germline V gene. The CDR3 contains 16 residues. DNA for the CDR3: TGTGCCAGCAGCATACAGGGGGCGAGGAACACAGATACGCAGTATTTT. Its translation is CASSIQGARNTDTQYF.

This chain uses TRBV6-5 with TRBJ1-1; D is unresolved. Trimming cost V 7 bases and J 7 bases, with 10 bases left between them. This CDR3 is 11 amino acids long. Germline CDR1 MNHEY, CDR2 SVGAGI. The CDR3 DNA reads TGTGCCAGCAATCAGAGACTTGAAGCTTTCTTT. Translating it yields CASNQRLEAFF.